This T cell receptor (beta chain) is from a study of T cells in Graves' hyperthyroidism and ophthalmopathy. Study-level information: Staff took peripheral blood when the initial diagnosis was made, before any treatment began. Notes on the study in general: Clonotypes that were expanded in thyroid above 0.001 mostly appeared in blood too. Stable hyperthyroidism was told apart from ophthalmopathy by a model built on 13 V-J features.

Researchers took RNA transcripts and amplified the TCR beta CDR3 regions from them. HTBI primers drove first-round RT-PCR of the TCR CDR3. MiXCR, applied by TCRdb to the multiplex PCR reads, yields one record per CDR3 protein. The sample has approximately 490,000 distinct CDR3 sequences; about 20% are singletons. CDR3 length: 16 residues. The ends were cut back, 7 bases at V and 3 bases at J, with 19 bases in the middle. Looked up from germline, CDR1 is MNHNS and CDR2 is SASEGT. This clonotype was observed at least ten times. What it binds is unknown. Clinical symptoms, serum thyroxine and TRAb, thyroid ultrasound and orbital computed tomography together formed the diagnostic basis.

V is TRBV6-1 and J is TRBJ1-5, with unresolved D. Sequenced input: blood. The origin of this receptor is a woman aged 65 to 85 with Graves' ophthalmopathy. DNA for the CDR3: TGTGCCAGCACGGGCGCAAGGACCCTGGCCAATCAGCCCCAGCATTTT. Amino acid sequence: CASTGARTLANQPQHF.